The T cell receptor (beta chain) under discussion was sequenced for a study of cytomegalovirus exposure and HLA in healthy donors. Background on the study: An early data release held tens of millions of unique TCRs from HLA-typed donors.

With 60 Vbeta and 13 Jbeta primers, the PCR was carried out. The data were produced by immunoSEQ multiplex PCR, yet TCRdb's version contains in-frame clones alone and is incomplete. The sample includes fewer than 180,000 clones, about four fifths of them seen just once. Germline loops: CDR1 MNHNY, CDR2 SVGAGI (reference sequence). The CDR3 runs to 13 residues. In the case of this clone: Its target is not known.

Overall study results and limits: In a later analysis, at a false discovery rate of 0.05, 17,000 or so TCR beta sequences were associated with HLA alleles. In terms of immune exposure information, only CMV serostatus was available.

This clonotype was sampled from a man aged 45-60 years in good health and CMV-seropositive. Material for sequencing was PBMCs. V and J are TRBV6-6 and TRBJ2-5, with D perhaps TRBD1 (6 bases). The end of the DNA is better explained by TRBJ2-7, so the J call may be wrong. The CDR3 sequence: CASSSGQSYEQYF. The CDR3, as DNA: TGTGCCAGCAGCTCTGGACAGTCTTACGAGCAGTACTTC.